The source of this T cell receptor beta chain is a study of cytomegalovirus exposure and HLA in healthy donors. Study conclusions and caveats: Analysis performed later found more than 15,000 TCR beta sequences associated with HLA alleles at 0.05 false discovery rate.

As for this clone: No antigen is known for it.

It was with 60 Vbeta and 13 Jbeta primers that the PCR ran. Clones were read by immunoSEQ multiplex PCR, and TCRdb kept only the in-frame ones, dropping some. The sample records under 150,000 clones, about 69% being singletons. Sequencing input: PBMCs. The clonotype comes from a woman aged 18 to 35 in good health and CMV-seronegative.

Here the CDR3 reads CASSWRRSGGEQFF. The CDR3 nucleotides read TGCGCCAGCAGCTGGCGGCGGTCAGGAGGTGAGCAGTTCTTC. V usage is TRBV5-1 and J usage is TRBJ2-1; maybe TRBD2 (5 bases). There are 14 residues in the CDR3. V was cut by 3 bases and J by 9 bases, with 16 bases left in between. Germline V gene lookup returns CDR1 SGHRS and CDR2 YFSETQ.